A few counts support the clone carrying this TCR beta chain. The record originates from a study of blood T cell repertoires in COVID-19. Study at large: There were acute and convalescent COVID-19 samples, and they came from the United States, Italy and Spain. PBMCs, B-cell-depleted T cells, or T cells were the source of the cDNA or gDNA that made up the material.

Trimming removed 1 base at V and 7 bases at J, with 17 bases between. The CDR3 has 16 amino acids. Germline V gives CDR1 SGHAT, CDR2 FQDESV (reference sequence). In the original workflow: Reference gene primer amplification in the assay estimated nucleated cell counts. TCRdb keeps only in-frame clones here, not all; method: immunoSEQ multiplex PCR. V and J calls plus clone size are reproduced from that table; the DNA served to infer D and trimming. The top ten clones hold more than 3% of a sample with 150,000 to 190,000 clones, 76% of them seen once. The sequence was collected from a woman at least 80 years old with acute or convalescent COVID-19. This chain joins TRBV11-1 and TRBJ2-1; no firm D call. The sequenced sample was peripheral blood. The DNA for the CDR3 is TGTGCCAGCAGCTTAGGAGACTCCACCCTGTGGAATGAGCAGTTCTTC. Protein: CASSLGDSTLWNEQFF.